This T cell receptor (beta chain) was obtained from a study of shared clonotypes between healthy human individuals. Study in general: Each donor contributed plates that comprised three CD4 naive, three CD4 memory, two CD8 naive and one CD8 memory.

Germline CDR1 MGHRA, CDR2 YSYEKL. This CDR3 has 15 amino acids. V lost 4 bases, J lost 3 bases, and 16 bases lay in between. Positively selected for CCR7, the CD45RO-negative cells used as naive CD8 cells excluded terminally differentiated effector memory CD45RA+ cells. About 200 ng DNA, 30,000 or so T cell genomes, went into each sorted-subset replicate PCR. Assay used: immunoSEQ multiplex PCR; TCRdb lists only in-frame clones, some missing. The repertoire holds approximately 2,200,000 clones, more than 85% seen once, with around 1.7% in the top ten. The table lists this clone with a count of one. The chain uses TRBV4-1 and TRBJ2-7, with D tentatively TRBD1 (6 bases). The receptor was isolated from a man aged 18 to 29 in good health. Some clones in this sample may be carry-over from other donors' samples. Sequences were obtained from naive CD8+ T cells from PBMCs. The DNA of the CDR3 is TGCGCCAGCAGCCGGGCCAGGGGACCTCTCTACGAGCAGTACTTC. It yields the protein CASSRARGPLYEQYF.